The 15 T cell receptor beta chains in this list originate from one sample, sequenced in a study of graft-versus-host responses after intestinal transplantation (dated by TCRdb to the early 2020s). This specimen's time point label, per the study, means: cells obtained before transplantation from donor or recipient. The antigens of these receptors remain unknown. To prepare the library, the immunoSEQ multiplex PCR assay was applied. TCRdb provides this immuneACCESS table in a form limited to in-frame rearrangements. Some clones are lacking; in checked studies, under half of them reflect an unresolved V gene, and why the rest are absent is not known. This sample has some 97,000 clones in its table, and 87% of those were observed once. About 0.9% of the sample lies in the top ten. The sample was unstimulated CD4+ T cells sorted from spleen or lymph node cells, taken before transplant. The source of these receptors is a human donor who was the organ donor for an intestinal transplant.

The chain combines TRBV6-1 with TRBJ1-4, with 9 bases fitting TRBD1. The CDR3 is 15 residues long. Germline-derived CDR1 and CDR2 are MNHNS and SASEGT. After removal of 4 bases from V and 7 bases from J, the junction contained 7 bases not matched to a gene. CDR3 in amino acids: CASSGPGTGTEKLFF. The CDR3 coding sequence is TGTGCCAGCAGTGGCCCCGGGACAGGGACTGAAAAACTGTTTTTT.

This rearrangement joins TRBV1 to TRBJ2-3; the table assigns TRBD1, which was not confirmed against the DNA. TRBV1 is a pseudogene. There are 16 residues in the CDR3. The CDR3 loop is CTSSQESGDYTDTQYF. In DNA form, the CDR3 reads TGCACCAGCAGCCAAGAGTCAGGGGATTACACAGATACGCAGTATTTT.

V gene TRBV11-1 combines with J gene TRBJ2-1, with TRBD1 matching over 7 bases. CDR1 is SGHAT, CDR2 FQDESV, per germline (reference sequence). The CDR3 contains 15 residues. V lost 4 bases and J lost 0; bases outside the gene matches: 3. The CDR3 protein is CASSYRTGSYNEQFF. The CDR3 DNA is TGTGCCAGCAGCTACAGGACAGGCTCCTACAATGAGCAGTTCTTC.

The chain carries TRBV6-1 and TRBJ2-2; D not resolved. CDR1 and CDR2 from the germline V gene are MNHNS and SASEGT. The CDR3 has 12 residues. The ends were cut back, 10 bases at V and 7 bases at J, with 13 bases in the middle. The CDR3 loop reads CATHRSGGELFF. Written as DNA, the CDR3 is TGTGCCACACACAGATCCGGCGGGGAGCTGTTTTTT.

This chain joins TRBV28 and TRBJ2-7, with D possibly matching TRBD1 (6 bases). This CDR3 region has 12 residues. Trimming pared 9 bases from V and 2 bases from J, leaving 11 bases between. Germline assignment: CDR1 MDHEN and CDR2 SYDVKM. The CDR3 reads CASVRGTYEQYF. The CDR3 DNA follows: TGTGCCAGTGTCAGGGGAACCTACGAGCAGTACTTC.

The chain couples TRBV7-3 to TRBJ2-5; tentative D call: TRBD1 (6 bases). CDR3 size: 15 residues. Trimming removed 5 bases at V and 0 bases at J, with 13 bases between. Germline V gene sequence: CDR1 SGHTA, CDR2 FQGTGA. The CDR3 protein is CASSARGLYQETQYF. The CDR3 nucleotides are TGTGCCAGCAGCGCCAGGGGTTTGTACCAAGAGACCCAGTACTTC.

The genes are TRBV28 and TRBJ1-5, with no clear D. This CDR3 is built from 15 residues. Between the trimmed V and J ends, which lost 5 bases and 2 bases, there was a span of 13 bases. The germline V gene encodes CDR1 MDHEN and CDR2 SYDVKM. Written as DNA, the CDR3 is TGTGCCAGCAGTCTAATAGGGTCGGGCAATCAGCCCCAGCATTTT. Residues: CASSLIGSGNQPQHF. Looking up the rest from reference TRBV28 and TRBJ1-5 gives the full variable domain: DVKVTQSSRYLVKRTGEKVFLECVQDMDHENMFWYRQDPGLGLRLIYFSYDVKMKEKGDIPEGYSVSREKKERFSLILESASTNQTSMYLCASSLIGSGNQPQHFGDGTRLSIL.

This chain links TRBV11-2 with TRBJ1-1; no clear D. This CDR3 contains 11 residues. The V gene lost 3 bases and the J gene lost 6 bases, with 5 bases spanning the gap. Germline CDR1 reads SGHAT; CDR2 reads FQNNGV. For the CDR3, the DNA is TGTGCCAGCAGCTTGTGGGCTGAAGCTTTCTTT. The encoded protein is CASSLWAEAFF.

The chain has TRBV6-5 and TRBJ2-5; no reliable D call. There are 15 residues in the CDR3. Trimming cost V 6 bases and J 4 bases, with 18 bases left between them. Looked up from germline, CDR1 is MNHEY and CDR2 is SVGAGI. The CDR3 DNA reads TGTGCCAGCAGCCCCAGGCGCAACAAGGGAGAGACCCAGTACTTC. Translating it yields CASSPRRNKGETQYF.

A word on this clone: Other DNA sequences of this sample code for an identical CDR3. The chain joins TRBV30 to TRBJ1-6; weak D call: TRBD1 (5 bases). Germline CDR1 GTSNPN, CDR2 SVGIG (reference sequence). V lost 2 bases to trimming and J lost 7 bases, with 15 bases between them. The CDR3 has 15 residues. CDR3 DNA: TGTGCCTGGAGTAGCGGACAAGGGGCCAATTCACCCCTCCACTTT. Translated, it gives CAWSSGQGANSPLHF.

This rearrangement joins TRBV28 to TRBJ2-7, with D hard to call. This CDR3 is 13 amino acids long. V was cut by 2 bases and J by 0 bases, with 5 bases left in between. From germline, CDR1 is MDHEN and CDR2 SYDVKM. The CDR3 sequence: CASSLGSSYEQYF. The CDR3 DNA reads TGTGCCAGCAGTTTAGGCAGCTCCTACGAGCAGTACTTC.

The V call is TRBV29-1, the J call TRBJ2-1, with TRBD2 matching over 10 bases. Trimming removed 7 bases from V and 8 bases from J; junction bases left unmatched: 5. From germline, CDR1 is SQVTM and CDR2 ANQGSEA. CDR3 length: 12 residues. The CDR3 DNA reads TGCAGCGCTGCGGGACTAGCGCATGAGCAGTTCTTC. Its translation is CSAAGLAHEQFF.

V is TRBV30 and J is TRBJ2-1; 7 positions agree with TRBD2. V lost 0 bases and J lost 0; bases outside the gene matches: 5. The length of the CDR3 is 16 residues. Germline CDR1 is GTSNPN and CDR2 is SVGIG (reference sequence). In DNA, the CDR3 is TGTGCCTGGAGTGTCCGAGCGGGGAGCTCCTACAATGAGCAGTTCTTC. Encoded protein: CAWSVRAGSSYNEQFF.

This clone was seen only a few times. The V call is TRBV6-5, the J call TRBJ1-3; D gene ambiguous. Trimming took off 6 bases at V and 2 bases at J, with 2 bases between the two ends. The CDR3 loop spans 11 amino acids. Germline CDR1 and CDR2: MNHEY and SVGAGI. The CDR3 DNA follows: TGTGCCAGCAGGGCTGGAAACACCATATATTTT. Its translation is CASRAGNTIYF.

The V call is TRBV28, the J call TRBJ1-2; the D is unclear. The V end lost 1 base, the J end lost 6 bases, and 6 bases lay between the germline ends. Germline assignment: CDR1 MDHEN and CDR2 SYDVKM. This CDR3 comprises 12 residues. CDR3 nucleotide sequence: TGTGCCAGCAGTTTATTGGGTAATGGCTACACCTTC. It codes for CASSLLGNGYTF.